These 18 T cell receptor beta chains share one sample of origin, sequenced in a study of shared clonotypes between healthy human individuals. The assay was immunoSEQ multiplex PCR, and TCRdb's table has in-frame clones only and misses some. This repertoire shows 1,500,000 or so clones, approximately 98.5% found once; its top ten account for 0.36%. The sequenced material came from naive CD4+ T cells sorted from blood. The subset here: CD45RA+ positively selected. These receptor sequences come from a man between 25 and 39 years old in good health.

The gene calls are TRBV7-9 and TRBJ2-7; D is unresolved. CDR1 is SEHNR, CDR2 FQNEAQ, per germline (reference sequence). V was cut by 1 base and J by 1 base, with 8 bases left in between. The CDR3 loop spans 14 amino acids. The CDR3, as DNA: TGTGCCAGCAGCTTAGAACTTTCTTCCTACGAGCAGTACTTC. This gives the protein CASSLELSSYEQYF.

The chain has TRBV28 and TRBJ1-4; 7 nucleotides line up with TRBD1. V shed 10 bases and J 6 bases; nucleotides not matched to a gene: 8. The germline V gene has CDR1 MDHEN and CDR2 SYDVKM. The CDR3 has 13 amino acids. The CDR3 loop reads CATRQGVDEKLFF. The CDR3 coding sequence is TGTGCCACCCGACAGGGAGTCGATGAAAAACTGTTTTTT.

The chain joins TRBV7-9 to TRBJ1-3, with D perhaps TRBD1 (6 bases). This CDR3 has 15 residues. Germline values: CDR1 SEHNR, CDR2 FQNEAQ (reference sequence). The ends were cut back, 2 bases at V and 2 bases at J, with 10 bases in the middle. Written as DNA, the CDR3 is TGTGCCAGCAGCTTACTGGGGGCTACTGGAAACACCATATATTTT. Its translation: CASSLLGATGNTIYF.

This clone was picked up one time. The chain employs TRBV9 and TRBJ2-5, with 7 bases aligning to TRBD2. V lost 4 bases, J lost 4 bases, and 7 bases stayed unmatched. CDR3 size: 14 residues. Germline V gene sequence: CDR1 SGDLS, CDR2 YYNGEE. The CDR3 spells CASSFAGAGETQYF. For the CDR3, the DNA is TGTGCCAGCAGCTTTGCGGGAGCGGGAGAGACCCAGTACTTC.

CDR3 sequence (DNA): TGTGCCAGCGTGAAACAGGGGGCCTCCTACGAGCAGTACTTC. It encodes CASVKQGASYEQYF. V gene TRBV28 combines with J gene TRBJ2-7; 9 bases are a match to TRBD1. The V segment lost 8 bases and the J segment 0 bases; nucleotides outside the gene matches: 5. The CDR3 has 14 amino acids. In germline, CDR1 is MDHEN, CDR2 SYDVKM.

This clone was recorded once. The rearrangement links TRBV18 to TRBJ2-5, with no clear D. This CDR3 contains 14 residues. Germline V lookup: CDR1 KGHSH, CDR2 LQKENI. V gave up 0 bases and J gave up 1 base, with 6 bases separating them. CDR3 sequence: CASSPPTSQETQYF. For the CDR3, the DNA is TGTGCCAGCTCACCACCGACAAGCCAAGAGACCCAGTACTTC.

J is TRBJ2-2 and V is TRBV28; 11 positions agree with TRBD2. Losses at the gene ends were 6 bases for V and 0 bases for J; bases not matched to a gene: 15. Germline-derived CDR1 and CDR2 are MDHEN and SYDVKM. CDR3 length: 20 residues. The CDR3 sequence is CASSRSHRLAGGSNTGELFF. CDR3 in DNA: TGTGCCAGCAGCCGATCCCATAGGCTAGCGGGAGGCTCGAACACCGGGGAGCTGTTTTTT. Full variable domain (outside the CDR3, taken from reference TRBV28 and TRBJ2-2): DVKVTQSSRYLVKRTGEKVFLECVQDMDHENMFWYRQDPGLGLRLIYFSYDVKMKEKGDIPEGYSVSREKKERFSLILESASTNQTSMYLCASSRSHRLAGGSNTGELFFGEGSRLTVL.

About this clone itself: Other DNA sequences of this sample code for an identical CDR3. The chain joins TRBV13 to TRBJ2-5, with D possibly matching TRBD2 (6 bases). Germline CDR1 PRHDT, CDR2 FYEKMQ (reference sequence). Trimming left V 3 bases short and J 7 bases short, with 6 bases between. This CDR3 contains 11 residues. The CDR3 sequence: CASSFGGTQYF. DNA for the CDR3: TGTGCCAGCAGCTTCGGGGGGACCCAGTACTTC.

A remark on this clone: The same CDR3 can be traced to other DNA sequences in this sample. V and J are TRBV27 and TRBJ2-7; 7 positions agree with TRBD1. The CDR3 runs 15 residues. V lost 3 bases, J lost 0 bases, and 5 bases stayed unmatched. CDR1 and CDR2 (germline): MNHEY, SMNVEV (reference sequence). The CDR3 DNA is TGTGCCAGCAGTTTGTTGACAGGGAGCTCCTACGAGCAGTACTTC. It is translated as CASSLLTGSSYEQYF.

The chain employs TRBV7-9 and TRBJ1-1, with 7 bases aligning to TRBD1. Per germline, CDR1 SEHNR and CDR2 FQNEAQ (reference sequence). J gave up 6 bases and V 3 bases, and 10 bases lay outside the gene matches. The CDR3 extends over 15 amino acids. The CDR3 sequence: CASSLMTGMVAEAFF. For the CDR3, the DNA is TGTGCCAGCAGCTTGATGACAGGGATGGTTGCTGAAGCTTTCTTT. The full variable domain, with the rest looked up from reference TRBV7-9 and TRBJ1-1, is DTGVSQNPRHKITKRGQNVTFRCDPISEHNRLYWYRQTLGQGPEFLTYFQNEAQLEKSRLLSDRFSAERPKGSFSTLEIQRTEQGDSAMYLCASSLMTGMVAEAFFGQGTRLTVV.

This clone was seen only once. The chain couples TRBV5-1 to TRBJ2-1; 9 bases agree with TRBD2. Germline CDR1 is SGHRS and CDR2 is YFSETQ. With 0 bases clipped from V and 8 bases from J, the junction kept 9 bases outside the gene matches. The CDR3 length is 16 residues. This CDR3 is CASSLATASGTHEQFF. The CDR3 nucleotides are TGCGCCAGCAGCTTGGCCACGGCTAGCGGGACACATGAGCAGTTCTTC.

The gene calls are TRBV4-3 and TRBJ1-5; D unresolved. The CDR3 consists of 16 residues. Germline CDR1 reads LGHNA; CDR2 reads YSLEER. V was trimmed by 4 bases and J by 5 bases, leaving 18 bases between them. The CDR3 loop is CASSRNIGRPDQPQHF. Here the CDR3 DNA reads TGCGCCAGCAGCCGAAACATAGGGAGACCCGATCAGCCCCAGCATTTT.

This chain connects TRBV30 to TRBJ1-1; unclear D gene. CDR3 length equals 14 residues. V was shortened by 1 base and J by 1 base, with 10 bases between the two germline ends. Germline CDR1 GTSNPN, CDR2 SVGIG (reference sequence). In DNA, the CDR3 is TGTGCCTGGAGTGAGGGATGGAGGAACACTGAAGCTTTCTTT. Its translation is CAWSEGWRNTEAFF. Based on the CDR3 plus reference TRBV30 and TRBJ1-1, the full variable domain is SQTIHQWPATLVQPVGSPLSLECTVEGTSNPNLYWYRQAAGRGLQLLFYSVGIGQISSEVPQNLSASRPQDRQFILSSKKLLLSDSGFYLCAWSEGWRNTEAFFGQGTRLTVV.

The sample holds one count of this clone. The chain joins TRBV29-1 to TRBJ1-3, with 8 bases that match TRBD1. The CDR3 length is 14 residues. V shed 7 bases, J shed 8 bases, and the junction held 13 bases outside the gene matches. Germline V lookup: CDR1 SQVTM, CDR2 ANQGSEA. CDR3 DNA: TGCAGCGCCCTATTCGGACAGGGAGGTTACACCATATATTTT. It yields the protein CSALFGQGGYTIYF.

This sequence joins TRBV6-1 and TRBJ2-5, with D hard to call. This CDR3 has 13 residues. With 4 bases removed from V and 1 base from J, the gap between germline ends came to 7 bases. Germline V CDR1 and CDR2: MNHNS, SASEGT. In DNA form, the CDR3 reads TGTGCCAGCAGTGCGCCCTCCCAAGAGACCCAGTACTTC. Its translation: CASSAPSQETQYF.

The rearrangement links TRBV13 to TRBJ2-5; 11 nucleotides match TRBD1. Trimming took 5 bases from V and 4 from J; bases not matched to a gene: 6. Germline V gene data show CDR1 as PRHDT and CDR2 as FYEKMQ (reference sequence). The CDR3 totals 15 residues. The CDR3 DNA reads as TGTGCCAGCAGCGCCCGGGACAGGGGGGTAGAGACCCAGTACTTC. Its protein is CASSARDRGVETQYF.

This rearrangement joins TRBV6-1 to TRBJ2-1, with D unclear. The CDR3 is made up of 12 amino acids. From germline, CDR1 is MNHNS and CDR2 SASEGT. Trimming removed 11 bases at V and 1 base at J, with 9 bases between. Here the CDR3 reads CAAVESYNEQFF. The CDR3 nucleotides are TGTGCCGCCGTAGAGTCCTACAATGAGCAGTTCTTC.

This rearrangement joins TRBV5-1 to TRBJ1-5; the match to TRBD1 covers 10 bases. J gave up 1 base and V 5 bases, and 3 bases lay outside the gene matches. This CDR3 region has 15 residues. In germline, CDR1 is SGHRS, CDR2 YFSETQ. The CDR3: CASSTGQGSNQPQHF. CDR3 in DNA: TGCGCCAGCAGTACGGGACAGGGGAGCAATCAGCCCCAGCATTTT.